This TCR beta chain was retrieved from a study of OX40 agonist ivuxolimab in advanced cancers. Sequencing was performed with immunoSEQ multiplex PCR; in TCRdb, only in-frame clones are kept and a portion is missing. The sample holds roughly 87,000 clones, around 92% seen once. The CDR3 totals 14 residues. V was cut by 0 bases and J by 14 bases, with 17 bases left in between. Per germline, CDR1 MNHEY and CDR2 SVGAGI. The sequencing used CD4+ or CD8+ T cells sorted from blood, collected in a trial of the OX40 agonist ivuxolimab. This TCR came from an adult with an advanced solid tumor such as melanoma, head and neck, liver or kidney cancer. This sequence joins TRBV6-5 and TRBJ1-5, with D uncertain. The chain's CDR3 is CASSYSELGPSKHF. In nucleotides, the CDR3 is TGTGCCAGCAGTTACTCGGAGTTAGGACCGTCGAAGCATTTT.